This TCR beta chain derives from a study of blood T cell repertoires in COVID-19. About the study: Both acute and convalescent COVID-19 samples were obtained from the United States, Italy and Spain. In each case, the material was cDNA or gDNA derived from T cells, B-cell-depleted T cells, or PBMCs.

Trimming left V 0 bases short and J 8 bases short, with 4 bases between. Germline V CDR1 and CDR2: LNHNV, YYDKDF (reference sequence). The CDR3 sequence is 12 residues long. In the original processing: For nucleated cells, counts were estimated from reference gene primer amplification. Generated by immunoSEQ multiplex PCR, the TCRdb table keeps only in-frame clones and is missing some. The DNA gave D and trimming, while V, J and clone size come from that table. The sample lists over 150,000 clones, 80% to 85% occurring once. The sample consisted of peripheral blood. This clonotype was sampled from an older man with active or convalescent COVID-19. The rearrangement uses TRBV15 and TRBJ1-4, with D unresolved. The CDR3 coding sequence is TGTGCCACCAGCAGAGATTCGGAAAAACTGTTTTTT. Its protein is CATSRDSEKLFF. The whole variable domain, remainder taken from reference TRBV15 and TRBJ1-4, is DAMVIQNPRYQVTQFGKPVTLSCSQTLNHNVMYWYQQKSSQAPKLLFHYYDKDFNNEADTPDNFQSRRPNTSFCFLDIRSPGLGDTAMYLCATSRDSEKLFFGSGTQLSVL.